Below are 27 T cell receptor beta chains sequenced from a single sample in a study of blood T cell repertoires in COVID-19. Profiling relied on immunoSEQ multiplex PCR, and the TCRdb table lists in-frame clones only, not all of them. The table has 200,000 to 250,000 clones, approximately 82% seen once. Sequenced input: PBMCs or T cells enriched from blood (not recorded which). These receptors all come from a middle-aged man who had recovered from COVID-19.

The CDR3 nucleotides are TGTGCCAGCACCACGGACATTGGGCATGAAAAACTGTTTTTT. This sequence encodes CASTTDIGHEKLFF. This chain links TRBV5-8 with TRBJ1-4, with D maybe TRBD1 (5 bases). Trimming took 6 bases from V and 6 from J, leaving 15 bases between them. Germline CDR1 is SGHTS and CDR2 is YDEGEE. CDR3 size: 14 residues. Full variable domain (outside the CDR3, taken from reference TRBV5-8 and TRBJ1-4): EAGVTQSPTHLIKTRGQQATLRCSPISGHTSVYWYQQALGLGLQFLLWYDEGEERNRGNFPPRFSGRQFPNYSSELNVNALELEDSALYLCASTTDIGHEKLFFGSGTQLSVL.

The chain recombines TRBV27 with TRBJ2-3, with 7 bases fitting TRBD2. The CDR3 is 15 residues long. Germline V CDR1 and CDR2: MNHEY, SMNVEV (reference sequence). V trimming: 2 bases; J trimming: 0 bases; junction bases outside the gene matches: 2. Written as DNA, the CDR3 is TGTGCCAGCAGTTTACTTAGCGGGAGCACAGATACGCAGTATTTT. This encodes CASSLLSGSTDTQYF.

The genes are TRBV10-3 and TRBJ1-5; D unclear. V lost 0 bases, J lost 6 bases, and 21 bases lay in between. The CDR3 length is 18 residues. Germline CDR1 and CDR2: ENHRY and SYGVKD. The CDR3 coding sequence is TGTGCCATCAGTGAGTCGAGGGTAGGGAGGGTCGGCCGTCAGCCCCAGCATTTT. Encoded protein: CAISESRVGRVGRQPQHF.

V and J are TRBV15 and TRBJ2-7; TRBD2 matches at 8 bases. The CDR3 extends over 16 amino acids. With 0 bases clipped from V and 0 bases from J, the junction kept 4 bases outside the gene matches. Germline assignment: CDR1 LNHNV and CDR2 YYDKDF (reference sequence). The CDR3 spells CATSRDSAGVSYEQYF. Here the CDR3 DNA reads TGTGCCACCAGCAGAGATTCAGCGGGGGTCTCCTACGAGCAGTACTTC.

The chain has TRBV20-1 and TRBJ1-2; 9 positions agree with TRBD1. Unmatched junction bases numbered 2, after V lost 4 bases and J lost 8 bases. Germline assignment: CDR1 DFQATT and CDR2 SNEGSKA (reference sequence). This CDR3 region has 11 residues. The CDR3 is CSATQGAGYTF. In nucleotides, the CDR3 is TGCAGTGCTACACAGGGGGCAGGCTACACCTTC.

The chain couples TRBV9 to TRBJ2-3, with 8 bases matching TRBD2. V trimming: 4 bases; J trimming: 2 bases; junction bases outside the gene matches: 6. The CDR3 loop spans 15 amino acids. Per the germline V gene, CDR1 is SGDLS and CDR2 is YYNGEE. CDR3 bases: TGTGCCAGCAGCCTCAAGCGGGGGACCACAGATACGCAGTATTTT. Protein: CASSLKRGTTDTQYF.

This clone occurred once. This sequence joins TRBV20-1 and TRBJ1-5; D remains ambiguous. V was clipped by 3 bases and J by 5 bases, with 5 bases between them. Germline V gene lookup returns CDR1 DFQATT and CDR2 SNEGSKA (reference sequence). CDR3 size: 11 residues. DNA of the CDR3: TGCAGTGCTAGGGGCGATCAGCCCCAGCATTTT. Encoded protein: CSARGDQPQHF.

The rearrangement links TRBV28 to TRBJ2-7; 7 bases align to TRBD2. From germline, CDR1 is MDHEN and CDR2 SYDVKM. The CDR3 covers 15 residues. V was pared by 3 bases and J by 3 bases, with 8 bases of the junction left unmatched. The CDR3 region has the DNA TGTGCCAGCAGTTTTATGTCCCGGGAGGTCTACGAGCAGTACTTC. Its protein product is CASSFMSREVYEQYF. The full variable domain, with the rest looked up from reference TRBV28 and TRBJ2-7, is DVKVTQSSRYLVKRTGEKVFLECVQDMDHENMFWYRQDPGLGLRLIYFSYDVKMKEKGDIPEGYSVSREKKERFSLILESASTNQTSMYLCASSFMSREVYEQYFGPGTRLTVT.

The rearrangement uses TRBV29-1 and TRBJ1-1; a possible D gene is TRBD1 (5 bases). Germline CDR1 reads SQVTM; CDR2 reads ANQGSEA. The germline V and J ends were trimmed by 4 bases and 5 bases, with 14 bases remaining between them. The CDR3 runs to 13 residues. CDR3 sequence reads: CSVATAWGTEAFF. The CDR3 nucleotides are TGCAGCGTTGCGACAGCCTGGGGTACTGAAGCTTTCTTT. Complete variable domain (other parts from reference TRBV29-1 and TRBJ1-1): SAVISQKPSRDICQRGTSLTIQCQVDSQVTMMFWYRQQPGQSLTLIATANQGSEATYESGFVIDKFPISRPNLTFSTLTVSNMSPEDSSIYLCSVATAWGTEAFFGQGTRLTVV.

This clone has just one count. The V and J genes are TRBV10-3 and TRBJ1-2; 9 nucleotides match TRBD1. The length of the CDR3 is 12 residues. V lost 11 bases to trimming and J lost 7 bases; unmatched junction nucleotides: 8. Germline CDR1 is ENHRY and CDR2 is SYGVKD. In DNA form, the CDR3 reads TGTGCCCTCCGGACAGGGGAAGGTGGCTACACCTTC. Translating it yields CALRTGEGGYTF.

The V call is TRBV9, the J call TRBJ1-3; no reliable D call. Per germline, CDR1 SGDLS and CDR2 YYNGEE. CDR3 length equals 15 residues. V was trimmed by 4 bases and J by 0 bases, leaving 11 bases between them. The CDR3 here is CASSPGIASGNTIYF. The CDR3 DNA reads as TGTGCCAGCAGCCCGGGGATTGCCTCTGGAAACACCATATATTTT.

This chain uses TRBV7-3 with TRBJ2-3; the match to TRBD2 covers 8 bases. The CDR3 has 16 amino acids. Germline values: CDR1 SGHTA, CDR2 FQGTGA. V was pared by 1 base and J by 6 bases, with 9 bases of the junction left unmatched. CDR3 in DNA: TGTGCCAGCAGCTTAAACCCCCAGCGGGGGTGGGATACGCAGTATTTT. Its protein is CASSLNPQRGWDTQYF.

This chain connects TRBV15 to TRBJ1-3; TRBD1 agrees at 10 bases. CDR3 length: 16 residues. Losses at the gene ends were 5 bases for V and 0 bases for J; bases not matched to a gene: 4. In germline, CDR1 is LNHNV, CDR2 YYDKDF (reference sequence). CDR3 region: CATSRRDRGSGNTIYF. The CDR3, as DNA: TGTGCCACCAGCCGCCGGGACAGGGGCTCTGGAAACACCATATATTTT.

The genes are TRBV18 and TRBJ2-1; D might be TRBD2 (6 bases). Germline V gives CDR1 KGHSH, CDR2 LQKENI. There are 15 residues in the CDR3. Trimming removed 5 bases from V and 9 bases from J, with 20 bases in between. The CDR3: CASSEIGDSRGEQFF. The DNA of the CDR3 is TGTGCCAGCTCAGAGATCGGGGACTCCCGAGGTGAGCAGTTCTTC.

The gene calls are TRBV5-1 and TRBJ2-7; the match to TRBD2 covers 7 bases. Germline-derived CDR1 and CDR2 are SGHRS and YFSETQ. V was clipped by 4 bases and J by 2 bases; unmatched bases: 6. This CDR3 region has 14 residues. The CDR3 region has the DNA TGCGCCAGCAGCACCGCTAGCGGAGCCTACGAGCAGTACTTC. Amino acids: CASSTASGAYEQYF. Together with reference TRBV5-1 and TRBJ2-7, the CDR3 gives the full variable domain: KAGVTQTPRYLIKTRGQQVTLSCSPISGHRSVSWYQQTPGQGLQFLFEYFSETQRNKGNFPGRFSGRQFSNSRSEMNVSTLELGDSALYLCASSTASGAYEQYFGPGTRLTVT.

This sequence joins TRBV5-1 and TRBJ2-1, with 13 bases lining up with TRBD2. Germline-derived CDR1 and CDR2 are SGHRS and YFSETQ. V shed 4 bases, J shed 7 bases, and the junction held 5 bases outside the gene matches. The CDR3 contains 15 residues. In DNA, the CDR3 is TGCGCCAGCAGCCCCCAACTAGCGGGGGGGAATGAGCAGTTCTTC. It codes for CASSPQLAGGNEQFF. Combining the CDR3 with reference TRBV5-1 and TRBJ2-1 gives the whole variable domain KAGVTQTPRYLIKTRGQQVTLSCSPISGHRSVSWYQQTPGQGLQFLFEYFSETQRNKGNFPGRFSGRQFSNSRSEMNVSTLELGDSALYLCASSPQLAGGNEQFFGPGTRLTVL.

The V gene is TRBV5-1, the J gene TRBJ2-7, with 11 bases fitting TRBD2. This CDR3 has 14 residues. The germline CDR1 and CDR2 sequences are SGHRS and YFSETQ. With V trimmed by 7 bases and J by 4 bases, 7 bases remained unmatched. CDR3 protein: CASGVAGGTYEQYF. CDR3 bases: TGCGCCAGCGGAGTAGCGGGGGGGACTTACGAGCAGTACTTC.

V is TRBV5-1 and J is TRBJ2-2; D unresolved. CDR1 and CDR2 from the germline V gene are SGHRS and YFSETQ. The CDR3 is 14 amino acids. Deletions cut 4 bases from V and 7 bases from J, with 14 bases between. In nucleotides, the CDR3 is TGCGCCAGCAGCACCGGCGGTTTCGGCGGGGAGCTGTTTTTT. Translation: CASSTGGFGGELFF.

J is TRBJ1-1 and V is TRBV7-9, with D possibly matching TRBD1 (5 bases). V was shortened by 3 bases and J by 3 bases, with 8 bases between the two germline ends. This CDR3 spans 13 amino acids. Germline assignment: CDR1 SEHNR and CDR2 FQNEAQ (reference sequence). The CDR3 spells CASSFLGDTEAFF. CDR3 in DNA: TGTGCCAGCAGCTTTTTAGGGGACACTGAAGCTTTCTTT.

The chain links TRBV27 to TRBJ2-4, with D hard to call. The CDR3 has 12 amino acids. Germline CDR1 is MNHEY and CDR2 is SMNVEV (reference sequence). V lost 3 bases to trimming and J lost 6 bases, with 6 bases between them. The CDR3, as DNA: TGTGCCAGCAGTTTTACGGGAAACATTCAGTACTTC. The encoded protein is CASSFTGNIQYF.

The chain carries TRBV9 and TRBJ2-3, with 8 bases matching TRBD1. This CDR3 is built from 15 residues. Germline CDR1 and CDR2: SGDLS and YYNGEE. The J segment lost 2 bases and the V segment lost 3 bases, leaving 5 bases of the junction unmatched. CDR3 region: CASSGQGASTDTQYF. The CDR3 coding sequence is TGTGCCAGCAGCGGCCAGGGGGCATCCACAGATACGCAGTATTTT.

The chain combines TRBV11-1 with TRBJ1-2, with D hard to call. The germline gives CDR1 SGHAT, CDR2 FQDESV (reference sequence). V lost 1 base and J 10 bases, leaving 10 bases between the germline ends. The CDR3 runs to 12 residues. DNA for the CDR3: TGTGCCAGCAGCTTAGACGACACTGACTACACCTTC. Its protein product is CASSLDDTDYTF.

The chain uses TRBV5-1 and TRBJ1-5; D perhaps matches TRBD1 (6 bases). There are 14 residues in the CDR3. Germline values: CDR1 SGHRS, CDR2 YFSETQ. The germline V and J ends were trimmed by 4 bases and 5 bases, with 13 bases remaining between them. Written as DNA, the CDR3 is TGCGCCAGCAGCCCGGACAGTAACGATCAGCCCCAGCATTTT. As protein: CASSPDSNDQPQHF.

The rearrangement uses TRBV10-3 and TRBJ1-1; D not resolved. The CDR3 has 15 amino acids. The V gene's germline CDR1 is ENHRY and CDR2 SYGVKD. Trimming stripped 5 bases from V and 1 base from J, with 14 bases between. The CDR3 nucleotides read TGTGCCATCAGTAATCGAGGATTTTCGAACACTGAAGCTTTCTTT. This codes for CAISNRGFSNTEAFF.

J is TRBJ1-2 and V is TRBV7-2; D is possibly TRBD1 (5 bases). Germline CDR1 is SGHTA and CDR2 is FQGNSA. Trimming removed 5 bases from V and 4 bases from J, with 20 bases in between. The CDR3 totals 16 residues. CDR3 sequence: CASSPAGTLDFYGYTF. CDR3 DNA sequence: TGTGCCAGCAGCCCTGCGGGGACCCTCGACTTCTATGGCTACACCTTC.

The CDR3 region has the DNA TGTGCCAGCAGTCTCGGGATGGCTGGGGCCAACGTCCTGACTTTC. Its translation: CASSLGMAGANVLTF. The chain couples TRBV27 to TRBJ2-6; D possibly corresponds to TRBD2 (5 bases). Deletions cut 5 bases from V and 2 bases from J, with 10 bases between. CDR1 is MNHEY and CDR2 is SMNVEV in the germline V gene (reference sequence). The CDR3 is 15 amino acids.

This chain uses TRBV2 with TRBJ2-7; perhaps TRBD1 as D (6 bases). V was trimmed by 7 bases and J by 1 base, leaving 11 bases between them. The CDR3 is 13 amino acids. Per the germline V gene, CDR1 is SNHLY and CDR2 is FYNNEI. In DNA form, the CDR3 reads TGTGCCAGCACCCAGGGGATTTCCTACGAGCAGTACTTC. Protein: CASTQGISYEQYF. Full variable domain (rest looked up from reference TRBV2 and TRBJ2-7): EPEVTQTPSHQVTQMGQEVILRCVPISNHLYFYWYRQILGQKVEFLVSFYNNEISEKSEIFDDQFSVERPDGSNFTLKIRSTKLEDSAMYFCASTQGISYEQYFGPGTRLTVT.